This entry lists 25 T cell receptor beta chains sequenced from one sample in a study of CD8 T cells in Susac syndrome. A quantity of roughly 0.5 to 1 ug RNA underwent reverse transcription using random hexamers. TCRdb re-called the immunoSEQ multiplex PCR reads with MiXCR, one entry per CDR3 protein. The table shows around 270,000 distinct CDR3 sequences, with about 88% occurring only once. The sequencing sample was made of CD8+ T cells from PBMCs. These receptors were collected from a human donor with multiple sclerosis.

The chain couples TRBV12-3 or TRBV12-4 to TRBJ2-3, with a possible D match to TRBD1 (6 bases). V was pared by 5 bases and J by 1 base, with 16 bases between. The CDR3 length is 16 residues. The CDR3 is CASSMAQGLGTDTQYF. The CDR3 DNA reads as TGTGCCAGCAGTATGGCACAGGGATTGGGCACAGATACGCAGTATTTT.

The genes are TRBV27 and TRBJ2-1; D is perhaps TRBD2 (5 bases). Germline CDR1 and CDR2: MNHEY and SMNVEV (reference sequence). V was clipped by 5 bases and J by 2 bases, with 13 bases between them. The CDR3 has 15 residues. The CDR3 region is CASSHRHGTYNEQFF. The CDR3 DNA follows: TGTGCCAGCAGTCACCGGCACGGGACCTACAATGAGCAGTTCTTC.

This clonotype occurred once. The chain joins TRBV27 to TRBJ2-1, with D possibly called TRBD1 or TRBD2 (6 bases each). V shed 6 bases and J shed 5 bases, with 20 bases lying between them. This CDR3 has 16 amino acids. The germline CDR1 and CDR2 sequences are MNHEY and SMNVEV (reference sequence). For the CDR3, the DNA is TGTGCCAGCAGCTCAATTGTGGGGGGCCCCGACAATGAGCAGTTCTTC. It yields the protein CASSSIVGGPDNEQFF.

The chain uses TRBV9 and TRBJ2-1, with D possibly matching TRBD2 (5 bases). The CDR3 contains 16 residues. V dropped 0 bases and J dropped 5 bases, with 15 bases sitting between them. Germline V gene data show CDR1 as SGDLS and CDR2 as YYNGEE. CDR3 in DNA: TGTGCCAGCAGCGTAGGTTCCAGCGGTGTCGACAATGAGCAGTTCTTC. Translated, it gives CASSVGSSGVDNEQFF.

The rearrangement joins TRBV6-1 to TRBJ1-4, with D perhaps TRBD1 (6 bases). CDR3 length: 15 residues. CDR1 is MNHNS, CDR2 SASEGT, per germline. The ends were cut back, 7 bases at V and 0 bases at J, with 12 bases in the middle. CDR3 region: CASKNREATNEKLFF. The CDR3 nucleotides read TGTGCCAGCAAGAACAGGGAAGCAACTAATGAAAAACTGTTTTTT.

The genes are TRBV9 and TRBJ1-1; a weak D match, TRBD1 (6 bases). Germline lookup yields CDR1 SGDLS and CDR2 YYNGEE. The CDR3 has 13 residues. V lost 3 bases, J lost 5 bases, and 11 bases lay in between. The CDR3 sequence is CASSAQGTTEAFF. DNA of the CDR3: TGTGCCAGCAGCGCACAGGGAACGACTGAAGCTTTCTTT.

This chain connects TRBV5-4 to TRBJ2-7; 9 nucleotides align to TRBD1. V lost 3 bases, J lost 3 bases, and 4 bases stayed unmatched. The CDR3 spans 14 residues. Germline V gene data show CDR1 as SGHNT and CDR2 as YYREEE (reference sequence). The CDR3 DNA sequence: TGTGCCAGCAGCTCCCGGGACAGGGTCTACGAGCAGTACTTC. It yields the protein CASSSRDRVYEQYF. Full variable domain (remainder filled in from reference TRBV5-4 and TRBJ2-7): ETGVTQSPTHLIKTRGQQVTLRCSSQSGHNTVSWYQQALGQGPQFIFQYYREEENGRGNFPPRFSGLQFPNYSSELNVNALELDDSALYLCASSSRDRVYEQYFGPGTRLTVT.

The J gene is TRBJ1-2, the V gene TRBV30; weak D call: TRBD1 (6 bases). The ends were cut back, 5 bases at V and 3 bases at J, with 16 bases in the middle. Per germline, CDR1 GTSNPN and CDR2 SVGIG (reference sequence). The CDR3 consists of 14 residues. CDR3 protein: CAWSTGNLDYGYTF. The CDR3 coding sequence is TGTGCCTGGTCCACAGGGAATTTGGACTATGGCTACACCTTC.

The CDR3 is CSVDSGGGAGYGYTF. The CDR3 DNA sequence: TGCAGCGTTGACTCAGGAGGGGGCGCCGGCTATGGCTACACCTTC. The J gene is TRBJ1-2, the V gene TRBV29-1, with 7 nucleotides matching TRBD1. J lost 4 bases, V lost 3 bases, and 11 bases had no gene match. The CDR3 length is 15 residues. Per germline, CDR1 SQVTM and CDR2 ANQGSEA.

The chain joins TRBV27 to TRBJ2-2, with 8 bases matching TRBD1. J gave up 0 bases and V 5 bases, and 5 bases lay outside the gene matches. Germline V CDR1 and CDR2: MNHEY, SMNVEV (reference sequence). There are 16 residues in the CDR3. CDR3: CASSARQGPNTGELFF. Written as DNA, the CDR3 is TGTGCCAGCAGTGCCCGACAGGGGCCGAACACCGGGGAGCTGTTTTTT.

The chain employs TRBV19 and TRBJ2-5, with D perhaps given as TRBD1 or TRBD2 (5 bases each). The CDR3 runs to 15 residues. V was shortened by 4 bases and J by 5 bases, with 17 bases between the two germline ends. CDR1 is LNHDA, CDR2 SQIVND, per germline (reference sequence). For the CDR3, the DNA is TGTGCCAGTAGTAATGGGGGTTTCCCATCGGAGACCCAGTACTTC. Encoded protein: CASSNGGFPSETQYF.

The V and J genes are TRBV18 and TRBJ1-6; D gene ambiguous. This CDR3 is built from 15 residues. Trimming left V 5 bases short and J 7 bases short, with 15 bases between. The germline gives CDR1 KGHSH, CDR2 LQKENI. CDR3 nucleotide sequence: TGTGCCAGCTCATCGAGGACGGAATACAATTCACCCCTCCACTTT. It codes for CASSSRTEYNSPLHF. Based on the CDR3 plus reference TRBV18 and TRBJ1-6, the full variable domain is NAGVMQNPRHLVRRRGQEARLRCSPMKGHSHVYWYRQLPEEGLKFMVYLQKENIIDESGMPKERFSAEFPKEGPSILRIQQVVRGDSAAYFCASSSRTEYNSPLHFGNGTRLTVT.

The CDR3 sequence: CASSSSAGALTTQYF. In DNA form, the CDR3 reads TGTGCCAGCAGCTCCTCTGCGGGGGCCTTAACGACGCAGTATTTT. V and J are TRBV7-2 and TRBJ2-3, with D tentatively TRBD2 (7 bases). Trimming cost V 4 bases and J 9 bases, with 20 bases left between them. From germline, CDR1 is SGHTA and CDR2 FQGNSA. The CDR3 is 15 residues long.

The chain combines TRBV5-6 with TRBJ2-2; D may be TRBD1 (5 bases). Deletions cut 4 bases from V and 4 bases from J, with 17 bases between. CDR1 and CDR2 from the germline V gene are SGHDT and YYEEEE. The CDR3 contains 16 residues. This CDR3 is CASSPLLGEGTGELFF. As DNA, the CDR3 is TGTGCCAGCAGCCCACTTCTAGGGGAAGGCACCGGGGAGCTGTTTTTT. Full variable domain (rest looked up from reference TRBV5-6 and TRBJ2-2): DAGVTQSPTHLIKTRGQQVTLRCSPKSGHDTVSWYQQALGQGPQFIFQYYEEEERQRGNFPDRFSGHQFPNYSSELNVNALLLGDSALYLCASSPLLGEGTGELFFGEGSRLTVL.

This clonotype has only a few counts. The chain is built from TRBV6-5 and TRBJ2-5; no reliable D call. The CDR3 is 14 amino acids. V lost 3 bases and J 0 bases, leaving 8 bases between the germline ends. In germline, CDR1 is MNHEY, CDR2 SVGAGI. The CDR3 is CASSYAGDQETQYF. The CDR3 DNA sequence: TGTGCCAGCAGTTATGCCGGAGACCAAGAGACCCAGTACTTC.

This chain links TRBV27 with TRBJ2-1; D possibly corresponds to TRBD2 (6 bases). The CDR3 runs to 13 residues. Deletions cut 8 bases from V and 3 bases from J, with 11 bases between. Germline V gene sequence: CDR1 MNHEY, CDR2 SMNVEV (reference sequence). The CDR3 bases are TGTGCCAGCCGGGAGTCATTCTACAATGAGCAGTTCTTC. Translation: CASRESFYNEQFF.

The V call is TRBV12-3 or TRBV12-4, the J call TRBJ2-5; 10 bases are shared with TRBD2. After removal of 6 bases from V and 5 bases from J, the junction contained 15 bases not matched to a gene. This CDR3 comprises 17 residues. The CDR3 DNA follows: TGTGCCAGCAGCCAACCCCTAGCGGGAGACTGGTTTGAGACCCAGTACTTC. Translating gives CASSQPLAGDWFETQYF.

The chain has TRBV4-3 and TRBJ2-1, with D unclear. The V and J ends lost 4 bases and 6 bases respectively, with 13 bases between them. Germline V gene sequence: CDR1 LGHNA, CDR2 YSLEER. The CDR3 has 14 amino acids. This chain's CDR3 is CASSLDRSRNEQFF. CDR3 coding DNA: TGCGCCAGCAGCCTCGATCGGTCCCGCAATGAGCAGTTCTTC.

This rearrangement joins TRBV29-1 to TRBJ2-2; no clear D. This CDR3 contains 12 residues. V shed 6 bases and J shed 3 bases, with 8 bases lying between them. Germline V gives CDR1 SQVTM, CDR2 ANQGSEA. The CDR3 is CSVVSHTGELFF. For the CDR3, the DNA is TGCAGCGTCGTAAGTCACACCGGGGAGCTGTTTTTT.

This clonotype was seen only a few times. This chain uses TRBV29-1 with TRBJ2-7; D uncertain. The CDR3 has 14 amino acids. The ends were cut back, 2 bases at V and 4 bases at J, with 15 bases in the middle. In germline, CDR1 is SQVTM, CDR2 ANQGSEA. The CDR3 bases are TGCAGCGTTGAATTTGGAGAACTGCCTTACGAGCAGTACTTC. Encoded protein: CSVEFGELPYEQYF.

The chain is built from TRBV14 and TRBJ2-5; no reliable D call. This CDR3 is 15 amino acids long. The ends were cut back, 0 bases at V and 3 bases at J, with 11 bases in the middle. In germline, CDR1 is SGHDN, CDR2 FVKESK. DNA of the CDR3: TGTGCCAGCAGCCAAGAGTATCCCGTGGAAGAGACCCAGTACTTC. Its protein product is CASSQEYPVEETQYF.

This chain connects TRBV28 to TRBJ2-7, with TRBD1 matching over 10 bases. With V trimmed by 0 bases and J by 5 bases, 4 bases remained unmatched. There are 15 residues in the CDR3. Per germline, CDR1 MDHEN and CDR2 SYDVKM. CDR3 loop: CASSLWTGGADEQYF. CDR3 in DNA: TGTGCCAGCAGTTTATGGACAGGGGGCGCGGACGAGCAGTACTTC. The full variable domain, in which reference TRBV28 and TRBJ2-7 provide the parts outside the CDR3, is DVKVTQSSRYLVKRTGEKVFLECVQDMDHENMFWYRQDPGLGLRLIYFSYDVKMKEKGDIPEGYSVSREKKERFSLILESASTNQTSMYLCASSLWTGGADEQYFGPGTRLTVT.

The rearrangement joins TRBV25-1 to TRBJ2-1; TRBD1 matches at 7 bases. V was pared by 3 bases and J by 9 bases, with 11 bases of the junction left unmatched. The CDR3 consists of 15 residues. Germline loops: CDR1 MGHDK, CDR2 SYGVNS. CDR3 sequence: CASSEMNRGGGEQFF. The CDR3 region has the DNA TGTGCCAGCAGTGAGATGAACAGGGGTGGTGGTGAGCAGTTCTTC.

The chain is built from TRBV24-1 and TRBJ2-1; D is uncertain. The V gene lost 1 base and the J gene lost 7 bases, with 16 bases spanning the gap. CDR3 length equals 16 residues. Germline assignment: CDR1 KGHDR and CDR2 SFDVKD. The chain's CDR3 is CATSDFSSPGGNEQFF. The CDR3 nucleotides are TGTGCCACCAGTGATTTCTCGAGCCCCGGCGGAAATGAGCAGTTCTTC.

In its sample, this clonotype was seen once. The chain joins TRBV4-3 to TRBJ2-2, with 10 bases lining up with TRBD1. Per the germline V gene, CDR1 is LGHNA and CDR2 is YSLEER. CDR3 length equals 16 residues. Unmatched junction bases numbered 8, after V lost 4 bases and J lost 6 bases. This CDR3 reads CASSPMGQGSSGELFF. Written as DNA, the CDR3 is TGCGCCAGCAGCCCGATGGGACAGGGGAGCTCCGGGGAGCTGTTTTTT.